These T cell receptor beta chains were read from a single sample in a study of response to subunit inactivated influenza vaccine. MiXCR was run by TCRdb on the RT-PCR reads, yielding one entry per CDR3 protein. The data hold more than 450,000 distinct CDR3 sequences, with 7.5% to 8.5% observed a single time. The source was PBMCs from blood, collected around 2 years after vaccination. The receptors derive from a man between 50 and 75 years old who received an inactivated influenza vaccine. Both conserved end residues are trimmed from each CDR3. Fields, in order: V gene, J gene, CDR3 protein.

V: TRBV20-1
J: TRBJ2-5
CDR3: SASPGLAGPQETQY

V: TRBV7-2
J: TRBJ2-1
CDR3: ASSAGGTGNEQF

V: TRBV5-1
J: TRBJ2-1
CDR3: ASSTGLAGVRINEQF

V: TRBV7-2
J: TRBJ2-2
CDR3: ASVRELNTGELF

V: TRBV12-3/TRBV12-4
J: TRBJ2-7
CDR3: ASSFAGAGEQY

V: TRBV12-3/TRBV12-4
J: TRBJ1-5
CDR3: ASRSLGKGQPQH

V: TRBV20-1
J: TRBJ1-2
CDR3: SARAQGPHGYT

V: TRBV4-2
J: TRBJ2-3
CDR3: ASSQAPGLGGGVLTDTQY

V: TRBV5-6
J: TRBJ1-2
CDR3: ASRPDRSQGYT

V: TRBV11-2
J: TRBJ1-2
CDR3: ASSLVARNYGYT

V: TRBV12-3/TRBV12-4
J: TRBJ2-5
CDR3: ASSLALIWGLAGEETQY

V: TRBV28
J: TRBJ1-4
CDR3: ASTSPGLRNEKLF

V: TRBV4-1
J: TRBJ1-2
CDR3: ASSLLRGTGEPYT

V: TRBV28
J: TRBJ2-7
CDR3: ASSLSGGSYEQY

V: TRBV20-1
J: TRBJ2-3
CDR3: SARGLAESSDTQY

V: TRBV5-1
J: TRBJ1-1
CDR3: ASSPRTGAPNTEAF

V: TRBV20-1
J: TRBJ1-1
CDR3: SAPDRGRLGAEAF

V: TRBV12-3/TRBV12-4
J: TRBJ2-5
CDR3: ASRSQTGIETQY

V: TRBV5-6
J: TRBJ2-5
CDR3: ASTPDRGQETQY

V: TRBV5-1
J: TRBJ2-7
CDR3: ASSQRPDSSYEQY

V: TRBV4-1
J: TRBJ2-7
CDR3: ASSQAGTSMYEQY

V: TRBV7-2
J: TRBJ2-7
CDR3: ASSPGQGGSEQY

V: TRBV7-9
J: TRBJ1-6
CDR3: ASSLSLTGGSPLH

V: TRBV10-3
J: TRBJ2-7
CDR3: AIGDSYEQY

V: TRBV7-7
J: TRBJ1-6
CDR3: ASSLGQGDSPLH

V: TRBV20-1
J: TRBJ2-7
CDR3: SARDPRWEQY

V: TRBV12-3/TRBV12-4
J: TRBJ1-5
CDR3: ASSHRDFIQPQH

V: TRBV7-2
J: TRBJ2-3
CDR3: ASSLTPWQGGADTQY

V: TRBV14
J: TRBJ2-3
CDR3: ASSGWTDTDTQY

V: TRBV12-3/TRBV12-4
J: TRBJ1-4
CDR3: ASSPGTEKLF

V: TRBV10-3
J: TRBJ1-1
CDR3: AISESGGLVTEAF

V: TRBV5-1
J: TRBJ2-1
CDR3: ASSAGQSSYNEQF

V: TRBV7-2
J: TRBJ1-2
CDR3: ASSLRGSDSGYGYT

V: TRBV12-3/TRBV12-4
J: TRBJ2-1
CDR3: ASRGATTITSYNEQF

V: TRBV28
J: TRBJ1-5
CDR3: ASSVRDRDNQPQH

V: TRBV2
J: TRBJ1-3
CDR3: ASSTGPGNTIY

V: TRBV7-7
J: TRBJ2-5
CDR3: ASSPLTVGETQY

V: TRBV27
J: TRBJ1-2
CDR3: ASSLSWSSRRFYGYT

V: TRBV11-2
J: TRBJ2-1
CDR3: ASSLIQLWSLADSYNEQF

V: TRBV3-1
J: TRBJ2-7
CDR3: ASSQDRHTAYEQY

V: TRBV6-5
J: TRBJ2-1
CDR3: ASSSPRVGTTGYNEQF

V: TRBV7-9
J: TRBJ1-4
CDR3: ASRPGTGKGAHEKLF

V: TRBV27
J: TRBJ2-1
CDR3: ASSTTVSYNEQF

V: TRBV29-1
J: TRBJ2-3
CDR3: SVSGRAADTQY

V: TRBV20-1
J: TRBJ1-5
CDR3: SAGQGLQPQH

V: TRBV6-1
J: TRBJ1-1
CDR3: ASSSGGEGTEAF